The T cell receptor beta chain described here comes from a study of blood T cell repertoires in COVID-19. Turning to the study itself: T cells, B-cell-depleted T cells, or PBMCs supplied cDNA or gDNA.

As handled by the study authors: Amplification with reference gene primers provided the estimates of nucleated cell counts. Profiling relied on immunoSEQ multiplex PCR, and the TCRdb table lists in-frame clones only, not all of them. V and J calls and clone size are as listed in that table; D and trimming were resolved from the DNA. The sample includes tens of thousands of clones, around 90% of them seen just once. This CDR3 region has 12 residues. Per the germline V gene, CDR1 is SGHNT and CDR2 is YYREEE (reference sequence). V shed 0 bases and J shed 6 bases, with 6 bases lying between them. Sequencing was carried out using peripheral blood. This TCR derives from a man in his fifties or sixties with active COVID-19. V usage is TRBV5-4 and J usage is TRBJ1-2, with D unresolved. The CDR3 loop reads CASSLAEDGYTF. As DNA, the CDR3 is TGTGCCAGCAGCTTGGCAGAAGATGGCTACACCTTC.